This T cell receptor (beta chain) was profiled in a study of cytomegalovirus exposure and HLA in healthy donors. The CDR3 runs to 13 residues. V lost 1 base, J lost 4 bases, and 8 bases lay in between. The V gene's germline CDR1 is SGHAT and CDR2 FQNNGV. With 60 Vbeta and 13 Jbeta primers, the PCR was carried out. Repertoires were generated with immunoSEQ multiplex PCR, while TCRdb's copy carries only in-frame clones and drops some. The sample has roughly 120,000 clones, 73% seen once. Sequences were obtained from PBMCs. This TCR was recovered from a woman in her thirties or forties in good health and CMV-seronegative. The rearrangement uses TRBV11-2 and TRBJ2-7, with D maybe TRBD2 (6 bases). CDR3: CASSLARGYEQYF. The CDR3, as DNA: TGTGCCAGCAGCTTAGCCCGGGGGTACGAGCAGTACTTC.